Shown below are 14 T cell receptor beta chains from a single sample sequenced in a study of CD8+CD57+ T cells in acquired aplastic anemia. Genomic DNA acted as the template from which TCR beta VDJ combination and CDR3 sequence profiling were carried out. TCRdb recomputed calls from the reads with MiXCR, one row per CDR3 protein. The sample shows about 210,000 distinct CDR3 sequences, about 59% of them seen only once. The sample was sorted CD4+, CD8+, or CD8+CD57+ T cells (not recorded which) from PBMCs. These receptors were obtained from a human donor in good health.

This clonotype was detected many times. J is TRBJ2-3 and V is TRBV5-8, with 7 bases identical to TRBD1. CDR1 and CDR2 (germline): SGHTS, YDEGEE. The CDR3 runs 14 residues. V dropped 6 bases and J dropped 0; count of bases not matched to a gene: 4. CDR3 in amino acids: CASIPGQSTDTQYF. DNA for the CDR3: TGTGCCAGCATTCCGGGACAGAGCACAGATACGCAGTATTTT. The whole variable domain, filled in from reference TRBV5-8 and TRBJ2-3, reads EAGVTQSPTHLIKTRGQQATLRCSPISGHTSVYWYQQALGLGLQFLLWYDEGEERNRGNFPPRFSGRQFPNYSSELNVNALELEDSALYLCASIPGQSTDTQYFGPGTRLTVL.

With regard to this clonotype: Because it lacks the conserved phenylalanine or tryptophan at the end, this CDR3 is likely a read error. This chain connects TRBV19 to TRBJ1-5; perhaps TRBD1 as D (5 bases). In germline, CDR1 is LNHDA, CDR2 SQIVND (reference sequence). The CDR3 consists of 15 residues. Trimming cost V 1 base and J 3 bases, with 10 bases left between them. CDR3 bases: TGTGCCAGTAGTATAGGACAGAGAGACAATCAGCCCCAGCATCTT. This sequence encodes CASSIGQRDNQPQHL.

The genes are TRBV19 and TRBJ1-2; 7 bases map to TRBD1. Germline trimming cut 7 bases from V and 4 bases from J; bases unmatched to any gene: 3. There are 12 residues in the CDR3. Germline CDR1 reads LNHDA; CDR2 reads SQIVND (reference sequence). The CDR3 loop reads CASNDRVYGYTF. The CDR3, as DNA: TGTGCCAGTAACGACAGGGTCTATGGCTACACCTTC.

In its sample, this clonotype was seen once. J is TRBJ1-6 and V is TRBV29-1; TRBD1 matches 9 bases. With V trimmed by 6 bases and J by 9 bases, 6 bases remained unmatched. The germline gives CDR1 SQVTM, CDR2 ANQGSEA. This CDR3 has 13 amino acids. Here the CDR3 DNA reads TGCAGCGTCAAAACGGGACAGGGTTCACCCCTCCACTTT. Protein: CSVKTGQGSPLHF. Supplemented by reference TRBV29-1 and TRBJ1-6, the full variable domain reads SAVISQKPSRDICQRGTSLTIQCQVDSQVTMMFWYRQQPGQSLTLIATANQGSEATYESGFVIDKFPISRPNLTFSTLTVSNMSPEDSSIYLCSVKTGQGSPLHFGNGTRLTVT.

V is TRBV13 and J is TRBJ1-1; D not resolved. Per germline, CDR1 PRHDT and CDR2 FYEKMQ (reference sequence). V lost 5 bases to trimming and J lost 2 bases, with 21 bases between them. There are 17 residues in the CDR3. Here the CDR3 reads CASSKDPFLEDNTEAFF. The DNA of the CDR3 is TGTGCCAGCAGCAAGGACCCCTTCCTAGAGGATAACACTGAAGCTTTCTTT.

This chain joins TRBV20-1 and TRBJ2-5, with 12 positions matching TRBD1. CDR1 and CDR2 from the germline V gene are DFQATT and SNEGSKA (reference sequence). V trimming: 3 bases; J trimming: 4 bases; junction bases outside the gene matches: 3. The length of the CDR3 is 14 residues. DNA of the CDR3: TGCAGTGCTAGGGGGACAGGGGGCATAGAGACCCAGTACTTC. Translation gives CSARGTGGIETQYF.

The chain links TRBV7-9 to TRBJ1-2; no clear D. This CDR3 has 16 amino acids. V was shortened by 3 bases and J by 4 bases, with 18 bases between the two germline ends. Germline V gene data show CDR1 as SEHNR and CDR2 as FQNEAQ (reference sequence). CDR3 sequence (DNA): TGTGCCAGCAGCTTCACGCCGGGAGAGGGTAGCTATGGCTACACCTTC. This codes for CASSFTPGEGSYGYTF.

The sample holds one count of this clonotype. CDR3 nucleotide sequence: TGTGCAGCGGGGGCGGGAGGGCCCGCTGAGCAGTTCTTC. Translated, it gives CAAGAGGPAEQFF. The chain carries TRBV7-6 and TRBJ2-1, with 9 bases lining up with TRBD2. Germline V CDR1 and CDR2: SGHVS, FNYEAQ. The CDR3 length is 13 residues.

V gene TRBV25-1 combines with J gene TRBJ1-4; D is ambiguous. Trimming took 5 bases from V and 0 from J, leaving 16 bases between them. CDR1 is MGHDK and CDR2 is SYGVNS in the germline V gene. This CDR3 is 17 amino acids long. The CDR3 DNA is TGTGCCAGCAGTACGGACTTGAACGGGGCAACTAATGAAAAACTGTTTTTT. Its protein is CASSTDLNGATNEKLFF. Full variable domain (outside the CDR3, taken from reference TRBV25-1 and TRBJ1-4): EADIYQTPRYLVIGTGKKITLECSQTMGHDKMYWYQQDPGMELHLIHYSYGVNSTEKGDLSSESTVSRIRTEHFPLTLESARPSHTSQYLCASSTDLNGATNEKLFFGSGTQLSVL.

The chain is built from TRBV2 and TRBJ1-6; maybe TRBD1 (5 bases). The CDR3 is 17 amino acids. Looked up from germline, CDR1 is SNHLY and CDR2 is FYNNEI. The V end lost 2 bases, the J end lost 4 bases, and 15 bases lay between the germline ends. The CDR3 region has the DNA TGTGCCAGCAGTGAATATTCCAGGGTGCGGTATAATTCACCCCTCCACTTT. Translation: CASSEYSRVRYNSPLHF.

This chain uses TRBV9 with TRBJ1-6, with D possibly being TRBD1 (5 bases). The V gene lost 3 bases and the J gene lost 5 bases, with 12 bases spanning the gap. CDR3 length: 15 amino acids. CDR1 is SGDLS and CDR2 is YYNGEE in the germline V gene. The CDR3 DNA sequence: TGTGCCAGCAGCGCCGAGTGGGGGAATAATTCACCCCTCCACTTT. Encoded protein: CASSAEWGNNSPLHF.

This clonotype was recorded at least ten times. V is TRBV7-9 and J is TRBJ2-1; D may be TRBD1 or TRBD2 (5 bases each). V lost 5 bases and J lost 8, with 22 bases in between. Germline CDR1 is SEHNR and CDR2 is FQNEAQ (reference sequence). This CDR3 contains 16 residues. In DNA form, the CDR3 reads TGTGCCAGCAGCCCAGAAGGTCGAGGGACGGAGGATGAGCAGTTCTTC. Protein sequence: CASSPEGRGTEDEQFF.

CDR3 in DNA: TGTGCCAGCAGCTTGGTATCCGGGACCGGAGGGGCTTTCTTT. Protein product: CASSLVSGTGGAFF. The chain has TRBV7-2 and TRBJ1-1, with D possibly being TRBD1 (5 bases). The CDR3 length is 14 residues. Trimming pared 3 bases from V and 11 bases from J, leaving 19 bases between. Germline V CDR1 and CDR2: SGHTA, FQGNSA. The whole variable domain, remainder taken from reference TRBV7-2 and TRBJ1-1, is GAGVSQSPSNKVTEKGKDVELRCDPISGHTALYWYRQSLGQGLEFLIYFQGNSAPDKSGLPSDRFSAERTGGSVSTLTIQRTQQEDSAVYLCASSLVSGTGGAFFGQGTRLTVV.

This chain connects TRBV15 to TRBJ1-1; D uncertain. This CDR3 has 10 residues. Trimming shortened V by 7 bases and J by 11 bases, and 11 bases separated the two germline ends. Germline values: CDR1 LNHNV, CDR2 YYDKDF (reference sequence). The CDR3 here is CATTPKWAFF. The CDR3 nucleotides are TGTGCCACCACCCCTAAGTGGGCTTTCTTT.